These 14 T cell receptor beta chains were all obtained from the same sample, sequenced in a study of Graves' ophthalmopathy and Graves' hyperthyroidism. Amplification targeted the TCR beta CDR3 regions, with RNA transcripts as the source material. An opening RT-PCR round employed HTBI primers and preceded a second-round multiplex PCR. TCRdb recomputed calls from the multiplex PCR reads with MiXCR, one row per CDR3 protein. The table lists a few hundred thousand distinct CDR3 sequences, approximately 17% of them singletons. Material: peripheral blood. All receptors come from an adult woman with stable Graves' hyperthyroidism.

At least ten counts were recorded for this clonotype. Here the CDR3 DNA reads TGCGCCAGCAGCCAAGATGGGGGCCCTTACACTGAAGCTTTCTTT. It specifies CASSQDGGPYTEAFF. V is TRBV4-3 and J is TRBJ1-1, with a weak D call TRBD1 (6 bases). The CDR3 has 15 residues. Trimming cost V 0 bases and J 3 bases, with 11 bases left between them. Germline CDR1 LGHNA, CDR2 YSLEER.

This clonotype was seen ten or more times. The chain recombines TRBV6-1 with TRBJ2-5; 13 nucleotides align to TRBD2. V dropped 4 bases and J dropped 3; count of bases not matched to a gene: 8. The CDR3 runs 17 residues. The V gene's germline CDR1 is MNHNS and CDR2 SASEGT. Here the CDR3 reads CASSGPITSGREETQYF. CDR3 nucleotide sequence: TGTGCCAGCAGTGGCCCCATTACTAGCGGGAGGGAAGAGACCCAGTACTTC.

This clonotype was detected ten times or more. The CDR3 DNA follows: TGTGCCAGCACCCACGTCCCTAACACTGAAGCTTTCTTT. Amino acids: CASTHVPNTEAFF. The V and J genes are TRBV6-1 and TRBJ1-1; D call uncertain. CDR1 and CDR2 from the germline V gene are MNHNS and SASEGT. CDR3 length: 13 residues. The V and J ends lost 7 bases and 2 bases respectively, with 11 bases between them.

The chain combines TRBV28 with TRBJ2-5; D gene ambiguous. The V end was cut by 3 bases, the J end by 2 bases, with 7 bases between. Germline V gene data show CDR1 as MDHEN and CDR2 as SYDVKM. The CDR3 contains 13 residues. The CDR3 sequence: CASSFPAQETQYF. For the CDR3, the DNA is TGTGCCAGCAGTTTTCCTGCGCAAGAGACCCAGTACTTC.

This clonotype was seen repeatedly, ten times or more. V usage is TRBV29-1 and J usage is TRBJ2-7; 11 nucleotides match TRBD1. The ends lost 6 bases at V and 3 bases at J; junction bases unmatched: 4. In germline, CDR1 is SQVTM, CDR2 ANQGSEA. This CDR3 region has 13 residues. This CDR3 is CSVGGQGDYEQYF. DNA of the CDR3: TGCAGCGTCGGGGGACAGGGGGACTACGAGCAGTACTTC.

This clonotype was observed many times. The chain employs TRBV20-1 and TRBJ2-5; unclear D gene. This CDR3 spans 11 amino acids. Germline V gene lookup returns CDR1 DFQATT and CDR2 SNEGSKA (reference sequence). V lost 6 bases, J lost 5 bases, and 10 bases lay in between. CDR3 loop: CSAAPRETQYF. In DNA, the CDR3 is TGCAGTGCAGCCCCCCGCGAGACCCAGTACTTC.

This clonotype was seen repeatedly, ten times or more. The chain carries TRBV6-1 and TRBJ1-5; 8 bases are a match to TRBD1. Germline-derived CDR1 and CDR2 are MNHNS and SASEGT. V was pared by 8 bases and J by 2 bases, with 5 bases of the junction left unmatched. The CDR3 is 14 residues long. CDR3 sequence reads: CASRTTGGNQPQHF. The CDR3 DNA sequence: TGTGCCAGCCGGACGACAGGGGGCAATCAGCCCCAGCATTTT.

This clonotype was found a few times. CDR3 region: CASSPTTRDQNTGELFF. Here the CDR3 DNA reads TGTGCCAGCTCACCCACTACGAGGGACCAGAACACCGGGGAGCTGTTTTTT. J is TRBJ2-2 and V is TRBV6-1; the D gene could be TRBD1 or TRBD2 (5 bases each). Trimming removed 8 bases from V and 1 base from J, with 20 bases in between. This CDR3 comprises 17 residues. Looked up from germline, CDR1 is MNHNS and CDR2 is SASEGT.

This clonotype was seen repeatedly, ten times or more. The chain recombines TRBV5-5 with TRBJ2-5; TRBD1 agrees at 8 bases. With V trimmed by 3 bases and J by 5 bases, 9 bases remained unmatched. There are 15 residues in the CDR3. Germline V lookup: CDR1 SGHKS, CDR2 YYEKEE (reference sequence). The CDR3 region is CASSSDTGGPETQYF. In nucleotides, the CDR3 is TGTGCCAGCAGCTCCGATACAGGGGGTCCGGAGACCCAGTACTTC.

This clonotype came up many times. This chain connects TRBV18 to TRBJ1-6, with no clear D. Germline V gives CDR1 KGHSH, CDR2 LQKENI. V shed 2 bases and J shed 4 bases, with 6 bases lying between them. The length of the CDR3 is 14 residues. In nucleotides, the CDR3 is TGTGCCAGCTCACCATCCATGTATAATTCACCCCTCCACTTT. Its protein product is CASSPSMYNSPLHF.

In its sample, this clonotype was seen many times. This chain links TRBV28 with TRBJ2-7; 9 bases agree with TRBD2. This CDR3 region has 15 residues. Germline values: CDR1 MDHEN, CDR2 SYDVKM. Trimming took 6 bases from V and 2 from J; bases not matched to a gene: 8. This CDR3 is CASRPGSGRAYEQYF. Here the CDR3 DNA reads TGTGCCAGCAGACCCGGTAGCGGGAGAGCCTACGAGCAGTACTTC.

Many counts were recorded for this clonotype. As DNA, the CDR3 is TGCAGTGCTAGAGCGGCGGGACGGGGAAGATCTGAAGCTTTCTTT. Translating it yields CSARAAGRGRSEAFF. The genes are TRBV20-1 and TRBJ1-1; possible D gene TRBD1, 5 bases. The CDR3 extends over 15 amino acids. V was shortened by 1 base and J by 6 bases, with 18 bases between the two germline ends. Germline V lookup: CDR1 DFQATT, CDR2 SNEGSKA (reference sequence).

The V call is TRBV15, the J call TRBJ2-6; no reliable D call. Trimming stripped 0 bases from V and 4 bases from J, with 7 bases between. Per germline, CDR1 LNHNV and CDR2 YYDKDF (reference sequence). The CDR3 totals 15 residues. The CDR3 region has the DNA TGTGCCACCAGCAGAGATCTCTCCGGGGCCAACGTCCTGACTTTC. Protein sequence: CATSRDLSGANVLTF.

This clonotype was detected many times. This rearrangement joins TRBV7-9 to TRBJ2-7, with 7 bases lining up with TRBD1. The CDR3 loop spans 13 amino acids. Trimming took 4 bases from V and 3 from J; bases not matched to a gene: 3. The germline V gene has CDR1 SEHNR and CDR2 FQNEAQ (reference sequence). The CDR3 coding sequence is TGTGCCAGCAGCTACCAGGGGGACTACGAGCAGTACTTC. This translates into CASSYQGDYEQYF.